These 22 T cell receptor beta chains were sequenced from one sample in a study of control samples from healthy donors and cancer patients. The table came from immunoSEQ multiplex PCR; TCRdb's copy has only in-frame clones and leaves some out. Here the sample spans 90,000 to 150,000 clones, about 87% being singletons. Sequences were obtained from blood. The receptors shown here come from a man aged 30-40 years in good health.

This sequence joins TRBV5-8 and TRBJ1-1; the D is unclear. Germline CDR1 SGHTS, CDR2 YDEGEE. The CDR3 has 13 amino acids. V was pared by 4 bases and J by 3 bases, with 10 bases between. The CDR3 DNA reads TGTGCCAGCAGCCGGTTAGCGGACACTGAAGCTTTCTTT. Protein: CASSRLADTEAFF.

The chain uses TRBV11-3 and TRBJ1-1, with a weak D call TRBD1 (5 bases). The V gene lost 3 bases and the J gene lost 6 bases, with 5 bases spanning the gap. Germline V gene sequence: CDR1 SGHNT, CDR2 YENEEA. The CDR3 consists of 11 residues. In DNA form, the CDR3 reads TGTGCCAGCAGCTTGGGGGCTGAAGCTTTCTTT. It encodes CASSLGAEAFF.

This clone was observed once. The rearrangement joins TRBV5-1 to TRBJ2-3; either TRBD1 or TRBD2 may fit D (5 bases each). The length of the CDR3 is 17 residues. V was clipped by 0 bases and J by 3 bases, with 17 bases between them. Germline V gives CDR1 SGHRS, CDR2 YFSETQ. The CDR3: CASSLEGGGQITDTQYF. CDR3 nucleotide sequence: TGCGCCAGCAGCTTGGAGGGTGGGGGTCAGATAACAGATACGCAGTATTTT.

The rearrangement links TRBV5-4 to TRBJ1-1, with D possibly being TRBD1 (5 bases). The germline V gene encodes CDR1 SGHNT and CDR2 YYREEE (reference sequence). The CDR3 loop spans 13 amino acids. Trimming took off 5 bases at V and 5 bases at J, with 13 bases between the two ends. CDR3 in amino acids: CASSSDRWTEAFF. The CDR3 DNA reads TGTGCCAGCAGTTCCGACAGATGGACTGAAGCTTTCTTT.

This chain connects TRBV7-2 to TRBJ2-6, with 9 nucleotides matching TRBD1. The germline gives CDR1 SGHTA, CDR2 FQGNSA. The CDR3 is 18 amino acids. The V gene end was trimmed by 6 bases and the J gene end by 2 bases; junction bases not matched to a gene: 11. CDR3 nucleotides: TGTGCCAGCAGGGGCCCGGGACAGGGTTCGGCTGGGGCCAACGTCCTGACTTTC. Residues: CASRGPGQGSAGANVLTF. Together with reference TRBV7-2 and TRBJ2-6, the CDR3 gives the full variable domain: GAGVSQSPSNKVTEKGKDVELRCDPISGHTALYWYRQSLGQGLEFLIYFQGNSAPDKSGLPSDRFSAERTGGSVSTLTIQRTQQEDSAVYLCASRGPGQGSAGANVLTFGAGSRLTVL.

The chain carries TRBV5-5 and TRBJ2-6; the match to TRBD2 covers 11 bases. Germline CDR1 reads SGHKS; CDR2 reads YYEKEE (reference sequence). The length of the CDR3 is 17 residues. The junction had 3 bases not matched to a gene; V was cut back by 4 bases and J by 0 bases. In DNA form, the CDR3 reads TGTGCCAGCAGCCCGGGACTAGCGGACTCTGGGGCCAACGTCCTGACTTTC. Amino acid sequence: CASSPGLADSGANVLTF.

This chain connects TRBV9 to TRBJ1-1; weak D call: TRBD1 (5 bases). Trimming took off 6 bases at V and 4 bases at J, with 13 bases between the two ends. Germline V gives CDR1 SGDLS, CDR2 YYNGEE. The CDR3 extends over 13 amino acids. In nucleotides, the CDR3 is TGTGCCAGCACCGACTGGGGGAGCACTGAAGCTTTCTTT. Amino acid sequence: CASTDWGSTEAFF.

The J gene is TRBJ1-1, the V gene TRBV12-3 or TRBV12-4, with D unclear. Trimming took 5 bases from V and 4 from J, leaving 11 bases between them. The CDR3 loop spans 13 amino acids. CDR3 region: CASSTEGGTEAFF. Here the CDR3 DNA reads TGTGCCAGCAGTACCGAGGGCGGCACTGAAGCTTTCTTT.

The chain combines TRBV10-2 with TRBJ1-3; possibly TRBD1 for D (6 bases). The germline V gene encodes CDR1 WSHSY and CDR2 SAAADI. The ends were cut back, 6 bases at V and 0 bases at J, with 12 bases in the middle. This CDR3 comprises 15 residues. The CDR3 region is CASSSTGASGNTIYF. The CDR3 DNA is TGCGCCAGCAGCTCGACAGGAGCCTCTGGAAACACCATATATTTT.

The rearrangement links TRBV9 to TRBJ1-2; no definite D call. Trimming removed 3 bases from V and 4 bases from J, with 10 bases in between. Per germline, CDR1 SGDLS and CDR2 YYNGEE. The CDR3 is made up of 13 amino acids. The CDR3 loop reads CASSASGGYGYTF. CDR3 bases: TGTGCCAGCAGCGCATCCGGAGGCTATGGCTACACCTTC. Combining the CDR3 with reference TRBV9 and TRBJ1-2 gives the whole variable domain DSGVTQTPKHLITATGQRVTLRCSPRSGDLSVYWYQQSLDQGLQFLIQYYNGEERAKGNILERFSAQQFPDLHSELNLSSLELGDSALYFCASSASGGYGYTFGSGTRLTVV.

The CDR3 DNA follows: TGTGCCAGCAGTGTTTCTGGGGCCAACGTCCTGACTTTC. Its protein product is CASSVSGANVLTF. The genes are TRBV25-1 and TRBJ2-6; D not certain. The ends were cut back, 4 bases at V and 1 base at J, with 2 bases in the middle. The CDR3 has 13 amino acids. Germline V CDR1 and CDR2: MGHDK, SYGVNS.

The V and J genes are TRBV2 and TRBJ1-5; weak D call: TRBD1 (5 bases). The CDR3 totals 14 residues. V lost 7 bases to trimming and J lost 9 bases, with 19 bases between them. From germline, CDR1 is SNHLY and CDR2 FYNNEI. For the CDR3, the DNA is TGTGCCAGCACCCTGCAGGGTGTCGGGCGGCCCCAGCATTTT. Its protein is CASTLQGVGRPQHF.

This clone was recorded only once. The chain couples TRBV10-3 to TRBJ1-1, with TRBD1 matching 7 bases. Germline lookup yields CDR1 ENHRY and CDR2 SYGVKD. V was clipped by 5 bases and J by 3 bases; unmatched bases: 3. This CDR3 contains 13 residues. For the CDR3, the DNA is TGTGCCATCAGTCGACAGGGAGACACTGAAGCTTTCTTT. This translates into CAISRQGDTEAFF.

V is TRBV5-1 and J is TRBJ2-3; tentative D call: TRBD2 (6 bases). V was pared by 0 bases and J by 3 bases, with 11 bases between. The CDR3 loop spans 15 amino acids. The germline gives CDR1 SGHRS, CDR2 YFSETQ. CDR3 in amino acids: CASSLAAGTTDTQYF. CDR3 DNA sequence: TGCGCCAGCAGCTTGGCGGCGGGGACTACAGATACGCAGTATTTT. The whole variable domain, filled in from reference TRBV5-1 and TRBJ2-3, reads KAGVTQTPRYLIKTRGQQVTLSCSPISGHRSVSWYQQTPGQGLQFLFEYFSETQRNKGNFPGRFSGRQFSNSRSEMNVSTLELGDSALYLCASSLAAGTTDTQYFGPGTRLTVL.

CDR3 sequence: CASSSVGGSYNEQFF. For the CDR3, the DNA is TGTGCCAGCAGCTCAGTTGGGGGATCCTACAATGAGCAGTTCTTC. The V call is TRBV7-3, the J call TRBJ2-1; the D call may be TRBD1 or TRBD2 (5 bases each). The germline gives CDR1 SGHTA, CDR2 FQGTGA. This CDR3 is built from 15 residues. The V gene lost 4 bases and the J gene lost 1 base, with 11 bases spanning the gap.

The chain combines TRBV18 with TRBJ2-2; D is uncertain. Germline loops: CDR1 KGHSH, CDR2 LQKENI. Trimming took off 2 bases at V and 1 base at J, with 11 bases between the two ends. The CDR3 has 16 amino acids. The CDR3 sequence is CASSPYTILNTGELFF. The CDR3 DNA reads as TGTGCCAGCTCACCATACACGATTTTGAACACCGGGGAGCTGTTTTTT.

This clone was picked up one time. CDR3 region: CASSPTQGGGTEAFF. The CDR3 DNA reads as TGCGCCAGCAGCCCTACCCAGGGGGGTGGCACTGAAGCTTTCTTT. The chain has TRBV5-1 and TRBJ1-1; TRBD1 matches 7 bases. The CDR3 runs 15 residues. Per germline, CDR1 SGHRS and CDR2 YFSETQ. The V and J ends lost 4 bases and 4 bases, in that order; junction bases with no gene match: 10.

CDR3 DNA sequence: TGTGCCAGTAGTATGGTGGAGGGGTCCAATGAGCAGTTCTTC. This encodes CASSMVEGSNEQFF. V is TRBV19 and J is TRBJ2-1, with TRBD2 as a possible D gene (6 bases). This CDR3 contains 14 residues. Germline CDR1 and CDR2: LNHDA and SQIVND (reference sequence). Between the trimmed V and J ends, which lost 3 bases and 6 bases, there was a span of 12 bases.

The chain is built from TRBV7-2 and TRBJ2-2; D not resolved. Germline values: CDR1 SGHTA, CDR2 FQGNSA. Trimming pared 2 bases from V and 7 bases from J, leaving 11 bases between. The CDR3 length is 14 residues. In DNA form, the CDR3 reads TGTGCCAGCAGCTTAAACAGATTGGACGGGGAGCTGTTTTTT. This codes for CASSLNRLDGELFF.

V gene TRBV28 combines with J gene TRBJ2-1, with 7 bases fitting TRBD2. The germline V gene has CDR1 MDHEN and CDR2 SYDVKM. J was trimmed by 9 bases and V by 3 bases; bases with no gene match: 2. The CDR3 has 12 amino acids. The CDR3 coding sequence is TGTGCCAGCAGTTTGGGGGGGTTTGAGCAGTTCTTC. Protein sequence: CASSLGGFEQFF.

This chain uses TRBV6-5 with TRBJ2-7; 11 bases fit TRBD1. Germline V gives CDR1 MNHEY, CDR2 SVGAGI. The CDR3 has 15 amino acids. The trim removed 5 bases at V and 3 bases at J, leaving 6 bases unmatched. CDR3 amino acids: CASSPGTGGVYEQYF. CDR3 in DNA: TGTGCCAGCAGTCCCGGGACAGGGGGTGTCTACGAGCAGTACTTC.

The J gene is TRBJ1-6, the V gene TRBV3-1 (or the pseudogene TRBV3-2); D gene unclear. V was cut by 6 bases and J by 0 bases, with 9 bases left in between. Germline values: CDR1 LGHDT, CDR2 YNNKEL (reference sequence). CDR3 length: 15 amino acids. The CDR3 here is CASRLQSSYNSPLHF. The DNA of the CDR3 is TGTGCCAGCAGGCTTCAAAGCTCCTATAATTCACCCCTCCACTTT.